The clone carrying this T cell receptor (beta chain) has more than one count but fewer than ten. The antigen is not known. The V segment lost 5 bases and the J segment 1 base; nucleotides outside the gene matches: 4. In germline, CDR1 is SGHTA, CDR2 FQGNSA. The CDR3 totals 16 residues. The data belong to a study of T cell repertoires in cytomegalovirus infection. Study conclusions and caveats: The response measured ex vivo was dominated by TCR beta clonotypes (HLA-C-restricted and CMV-specific).

TCRdb used MiXCR to reprocess the reads, holding one entry per CDR3 protein. Of around 310,000 distinct CDR3 sequences listed, almost 30% are singletons. The chain combines TRBV7-2 with TRBJ2-5; 13 bases are shared with TRBD2. The TCR comes from a human donor in good health (CMV status not recorded). Some clones in this sample may be carry-over from other donors' samples. The starting material was cultured PBMCs, obtained from culture after CMV antigen stimulation. Here the CDR3 reads CASSPRTSGGQETQYF. In DNA, the CDR3 is TGTGCCAGCAGCCCGAGGACTAGCGGGGGCCAAGAGACCCAGTACTTC.